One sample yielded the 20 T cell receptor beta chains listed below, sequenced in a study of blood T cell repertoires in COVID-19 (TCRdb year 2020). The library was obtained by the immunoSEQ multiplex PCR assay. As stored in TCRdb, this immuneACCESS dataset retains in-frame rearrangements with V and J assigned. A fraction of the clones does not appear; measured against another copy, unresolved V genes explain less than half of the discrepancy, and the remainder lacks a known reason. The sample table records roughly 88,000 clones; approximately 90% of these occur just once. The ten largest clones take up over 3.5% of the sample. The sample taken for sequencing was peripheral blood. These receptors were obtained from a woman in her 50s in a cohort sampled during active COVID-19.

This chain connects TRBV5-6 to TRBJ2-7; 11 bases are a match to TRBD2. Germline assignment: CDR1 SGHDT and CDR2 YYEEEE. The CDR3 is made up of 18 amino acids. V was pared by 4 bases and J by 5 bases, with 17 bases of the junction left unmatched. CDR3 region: CASSRGGLAGGPRNEQYF. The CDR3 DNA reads TGTGCCAGCAGCCGGGGTGGGTTAGCGGGAGGGCCGAGGAACGAGCAGTACTTC.

In nucleotides, the CDR3 is TGTGCCAGCAGCCGGGGAGGGGACAAGAGTCTGAACACTGAAGCTTTCTTT. Protein sequence: CASSRGGDKSLNTEAFF. The chain couples TRBV7-8 to TRBJ1-1; D possibly corresponds to TRBD1 (6 bases). The CDR3 consists of 17 residues. V gave up 5 bases and J gave up 0 bases, with 19 bases separating them. Germline V gene data show CDR1 as SGHVS and CDR2 as FQNEAQ. The full variable domain, completed using reference TRBV7-8 and TRBJ1-1, is GAGVSQSPRYKVAKRGQDVALRCDPISGHVSLFWYQQALGQGPEFLTYFQNEAQLDKSGLPSDRFFAERPEGSVSTLKIQRTQQEDSAVYLCASSRGGDKSLNTEAFFGQGTRLTVV.

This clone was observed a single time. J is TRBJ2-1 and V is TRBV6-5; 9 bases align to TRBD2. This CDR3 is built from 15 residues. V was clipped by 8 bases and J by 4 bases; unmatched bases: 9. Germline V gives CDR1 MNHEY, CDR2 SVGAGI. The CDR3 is CASDLGLALYNEQFF. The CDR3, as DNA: TGTGCCAGCGACCTCGGACTAGCGCTATACAATGAGCAGTTCTTC.

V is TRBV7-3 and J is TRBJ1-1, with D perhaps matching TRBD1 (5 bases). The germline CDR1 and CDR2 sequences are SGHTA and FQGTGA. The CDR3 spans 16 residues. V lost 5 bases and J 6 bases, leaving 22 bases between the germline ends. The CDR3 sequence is CASSPFSLGGYAEAFF. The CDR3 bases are TGTGCCAGCAGCCCATTTTCTCTGGGGGGGTACGCTGAAGCTTTCTTT.

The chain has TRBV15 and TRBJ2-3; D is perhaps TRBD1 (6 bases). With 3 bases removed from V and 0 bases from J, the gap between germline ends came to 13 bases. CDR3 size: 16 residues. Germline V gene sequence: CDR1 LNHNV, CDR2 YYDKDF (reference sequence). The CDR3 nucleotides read TGTGCCACCAGCAGCAGGGGAGAGTCTAGCACAGATACGCAGTATTTT. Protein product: CATSSRGESSTDTQYF.

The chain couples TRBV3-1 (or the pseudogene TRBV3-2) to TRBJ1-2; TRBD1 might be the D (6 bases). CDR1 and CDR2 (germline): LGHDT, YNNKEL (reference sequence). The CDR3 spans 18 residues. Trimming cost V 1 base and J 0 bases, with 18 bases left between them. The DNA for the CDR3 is TGTGCCAGCAGCCAAGGGGTCTGGGGGCGGTCGGCTAACTATGGCTACACCTTC. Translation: CASSQGVWGRSANYGYTF.

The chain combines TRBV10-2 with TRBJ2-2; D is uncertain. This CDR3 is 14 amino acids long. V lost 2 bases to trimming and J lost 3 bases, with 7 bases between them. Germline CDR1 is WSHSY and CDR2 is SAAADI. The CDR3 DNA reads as TGCGCCAGCAGTGAGATGGCCTACACCGGGGAGCTGTTTTTT. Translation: CASSEMAYTGELFF.

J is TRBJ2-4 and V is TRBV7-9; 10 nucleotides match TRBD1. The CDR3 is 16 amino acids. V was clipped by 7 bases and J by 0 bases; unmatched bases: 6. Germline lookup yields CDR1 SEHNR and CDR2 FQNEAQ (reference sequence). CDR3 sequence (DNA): TGTGCCAGCACCACGGGACAGGGGATAGCCAAAAACATTCAGTACTTC. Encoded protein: CASTTGQGIAKNIQYF. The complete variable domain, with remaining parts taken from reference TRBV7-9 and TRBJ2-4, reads DTGVSQNPRHKITKRGQNVTFRCDPISEHNRLYWYRQTLGQGPEFLTYFQNEAQLEKSRLLSDRFSAERPKGSFSTLEIQRTEQGDSAMYLCASTTGQGIAKNIQYFGAGTRLSVL.

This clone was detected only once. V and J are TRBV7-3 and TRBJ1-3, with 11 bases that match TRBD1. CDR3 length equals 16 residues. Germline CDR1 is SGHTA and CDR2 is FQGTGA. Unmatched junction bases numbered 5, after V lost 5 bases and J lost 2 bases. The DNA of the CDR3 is TGTGCCAGCAGCCCCGGACAGGGGGCGGCTGGAAACACCATATATTTT. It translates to CASSPGQGAAGNTIYF.

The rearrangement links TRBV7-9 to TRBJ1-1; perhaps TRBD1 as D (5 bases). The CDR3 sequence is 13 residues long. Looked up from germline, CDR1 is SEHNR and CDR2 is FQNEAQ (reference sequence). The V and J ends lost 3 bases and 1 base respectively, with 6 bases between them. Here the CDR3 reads CASSLTANTEAFF. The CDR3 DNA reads TGTGCCAGCAGCTTGACAGCGAACACTGAAGCTTTCTTT.

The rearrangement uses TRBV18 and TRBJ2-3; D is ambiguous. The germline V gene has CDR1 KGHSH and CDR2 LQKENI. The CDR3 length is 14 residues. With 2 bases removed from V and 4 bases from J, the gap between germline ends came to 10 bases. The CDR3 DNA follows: TGTGCCAGCTCACCAGCTAACCCTCCAGATACGCAGTATTTT. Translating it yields CASSPANPPDTQYF.

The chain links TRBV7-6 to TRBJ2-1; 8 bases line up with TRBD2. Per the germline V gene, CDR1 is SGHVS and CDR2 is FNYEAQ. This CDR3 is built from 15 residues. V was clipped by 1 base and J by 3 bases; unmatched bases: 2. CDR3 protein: CASSLVSGSYNEQFF. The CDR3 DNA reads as TGTGCCAGCAGCTTAGTGAGCGGGAGCTACAATGAGCAGTTCTTC.

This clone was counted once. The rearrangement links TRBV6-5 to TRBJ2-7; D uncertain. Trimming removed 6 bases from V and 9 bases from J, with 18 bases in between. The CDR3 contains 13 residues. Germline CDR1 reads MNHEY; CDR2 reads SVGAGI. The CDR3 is CASRPSVERGQYF. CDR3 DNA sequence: TGTGCCAGCAGACCATCGGTAGAGCGTGGGCAGTACTTC.

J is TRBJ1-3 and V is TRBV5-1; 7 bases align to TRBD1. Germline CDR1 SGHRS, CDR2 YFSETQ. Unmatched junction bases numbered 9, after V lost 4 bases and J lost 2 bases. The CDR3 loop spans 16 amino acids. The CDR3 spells CASSASPQGAGNTIYF. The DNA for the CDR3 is TGCGCCAGCAGCGCCTCACCCCAGGGGGCTGGAAACACCATATATTTT.

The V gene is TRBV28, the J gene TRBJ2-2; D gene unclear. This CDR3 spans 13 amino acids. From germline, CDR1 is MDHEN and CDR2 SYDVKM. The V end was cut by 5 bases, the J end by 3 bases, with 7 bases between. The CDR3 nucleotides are TGTGCCAGCAGTCTTCAGTACACCGGGGAGCTGTTTTTT. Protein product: CASSLQYTGELFF.

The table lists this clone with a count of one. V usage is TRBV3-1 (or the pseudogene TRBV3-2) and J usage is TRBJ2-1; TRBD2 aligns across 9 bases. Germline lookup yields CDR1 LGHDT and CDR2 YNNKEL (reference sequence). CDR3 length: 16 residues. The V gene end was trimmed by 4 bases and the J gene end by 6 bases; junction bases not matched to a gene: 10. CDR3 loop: CASSPPPGGGVNEQFF. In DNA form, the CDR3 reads TGTGCCAGCAGCCCGCCCCCAGGCGGGGGGGTCAATGAGCAGTTCTTC.

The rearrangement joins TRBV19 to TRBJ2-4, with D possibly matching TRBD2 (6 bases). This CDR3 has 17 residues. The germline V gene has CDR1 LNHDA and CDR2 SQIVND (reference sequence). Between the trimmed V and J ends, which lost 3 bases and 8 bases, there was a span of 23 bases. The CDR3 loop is CASSIDGDPGGLDIQYF. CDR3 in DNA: TGTGCCAGTAGTATTGACGGGGACCCTGGGGGGTTAGACATTCAGTACTTC.

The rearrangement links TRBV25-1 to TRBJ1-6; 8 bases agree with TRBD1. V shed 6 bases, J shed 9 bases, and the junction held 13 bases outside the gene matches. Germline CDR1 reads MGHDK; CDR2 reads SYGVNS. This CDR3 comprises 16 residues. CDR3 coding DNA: TGTGCCAGCAGAACCCCCGGGACAGGTTGGATTTCACCCCTCCACTTT. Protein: CASRTPGTGWISPLHF.

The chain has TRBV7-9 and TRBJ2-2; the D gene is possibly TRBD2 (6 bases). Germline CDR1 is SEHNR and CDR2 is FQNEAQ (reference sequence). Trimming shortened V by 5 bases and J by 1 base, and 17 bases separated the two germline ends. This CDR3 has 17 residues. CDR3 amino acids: CASSQGMGRKNTGELFF. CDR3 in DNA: TGTGCCAGCAGCCAAGGAATGGGGAGGAAGAACACCGGGGAGCTGTTTTTT.

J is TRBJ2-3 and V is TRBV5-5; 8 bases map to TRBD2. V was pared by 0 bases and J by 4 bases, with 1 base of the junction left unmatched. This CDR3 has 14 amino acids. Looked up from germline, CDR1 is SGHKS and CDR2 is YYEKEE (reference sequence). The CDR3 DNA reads TGTGCCAGCAGCTTGGCCGGGGGGGCAGATACGCAGTATTTT. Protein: CASSLAGGADTQYF.